The 4 T cell receptor beta chains listed next were all sequenced from one sample in a study of CD8 T cells in ankylosing spondylitis. TCRdb itself ran the 5' RACE reads through MiXCR, one entry per CDR3 protein. Found here are 250,000 or so distinct CDR3 sequences, roughly 10% of them singletons; the top ten hold 5.5% to 8%. Sequenced input: blood, either unsorted or a sorted T cell fraction (not recorded which). The receptor set was obtained from a male donor with ankylosing spondylitis or in good health (not recorded which).

This clonotype has only a few counts. The rearrangement joins TRBV11-2 to TRBJ2-3; possible D gene TRBD1, 6 bases. The V gene lost 1 base and the J gene lost 4 bases, with 27 bases spanning the gap. CDR1 and CDR2 (germline): SGHAT, FQNNGV. This CDR3 spans 20 amino acids. The chain's CDR3 is CASSLVGGWRTNPPPDTQYF. The CDR3 coding sequence is TGTGCCAGCAGCTTAGTTGGGGGCTGGCGCACCAATCCGCCCCCAGATACGCAGTATTTT.

The chain is built from TRBV7-7 and TRBJ2-1; TRBD1 is a possible D gene (5 bases). V dropped 5 bases and J dropped 15 bases, with 20 bases sitting between them. Germline assignment: CDR1 SSHAT and CDR2 FNYEAQ (reference sequence). This CDR3 has 13 amino acids. CDR3: CASSEETGLPPFF. CDR3 DNA: TGTGCCAGCAGCGAGGAAACAGGTTTGCCCCCGTTCTTC.

This chain links TRBV2 with TRBJ2-7, with D perhaps TRBD1 (6 bases). The CDR3 spans 17 residues. Germline values: CDR1 SNHLY, CDR2 FYNNEI. The V gene lost 1 base and the J gene lost 3 bases, with 19 bases spanning the gap. The CDR3 protein is CASSEGGVGKGVYEQYF. Here the CDR3 DNA reads TGTGCCAGCAGTGAAGGTGGGGTCGGAAAGGGGGTCTACGAGCAGTACTTC.

This clonotype occurred once. At one boundary the junction diverges from the germline segment, which might be a read error. The V gene is TRBV5-1, the J gene TRBJ2-3; 9 nucleotides align to TRBD1. Germline CDR1 SGHRS, CDR2 YFSETQ. This CDR3 contains 16 residues. CDR3 nucleotide sequence: TGCGTCAGCAGGGAATCCCAGGGACAGGGACAAAATACGCAGTATTTT. Translating it yields CVSRESQGQGQNTQYF. The whole variable domain, remainder taken from reference TRBV5-1 and TRBJ2-3, is KAGVTQTPRYLIKTRGQQVTLSCSPISGHRSVSWYQQTPGQGLQFLFEYFSETQRNKGNFPGRFSGRQFSNSRSEMNVSTLELGDSALYLCVSRESQGQGQNTQYFGPGTRLTVL.